This TCR beta chain stems from a study of cytomegalovirus exposure and HLA in healthy donors (dated by TCRdb to about 2017). General notes on the study: According to an earlier analysis of around 600 of the donors, roughly 180 million T cells yielded 95 million to 140 million unique TCR beta sequences and around 280 Gb of sequence data. Approximately 300 gigabases of sequencing data and tens of millions of unique TCR sequences made up an early release that covered several hundred HLA-typed donors. Of the 300 to 500 genotyped donors, less than 85% were placed in the genetic ancestry cluster associated with self-reported Caucasian donors. The study aimed to test whether signatures of past pathogen exposure could be identified by cataloging public T cell receptors. The T cell repertoires of under 700 subjects were profiled by immunosequencing and related to cytomegalovirus serostatus. Along with the roughly 670-subject first cohort, a separate validation cohort of roughly 110 different subjects was used. To predict cytomegalovirus infection status, the study combined high-throughput TCR immunosequencing, statistical association of individual TCRs with disease status, and machine learning. In a later analysis, previously published TCR beta repertoires from 550 to 750 donors were re-analyzed and high-resolution HLA genotyping was added so that TCR occurrence patterns could be studied. In the later analysis, no new phenotypic data were used to find candidate immune exposures; instead, reliance was placed on TCR beta sequences and their occurrence across donors. An earlier analysis of several hundred of the donors applied high-throughput TCR beta sequencing to assess whether each TCR beta V gene segment acted as functional or pseudogenic. Alongside the repertoire data, information on donor age, sex, ethnicity and CMV serostatus was compiled. Genome-wide SNP genotypes for about three fifths of the 666 donors were used in a later genetic analysis, which treated that subset as a discovery cohort. Every discovery cohort repertoire had been produced on one sequencing platform. Class I and class II HLA loci were covered by the typing at four-digit resolution. The number of donors typed differed by locus, with 629-630 for A, B, C, DRB1 and DQB1, 522 for DQA1, nearly 610 for DPA1, and some 470 for DPB1. About five DR-DQ haplotypes were treated as single units for association and clustering because of strong linkage in the cohort. Among a few hundred genotyped donors of the cohort, an average of approximately 230,000 unique TCR beta nucleotide sequences were sequenced per donor, around 20% of them non-productive.

The cohort consisted of 666 healthy bone marrow donors. All cohort members were sampled while nominally healthy, although unrecorded immune exposures were likely present. The donor was CMV seropositive and was included in the group of 289 seropositive cohort members. A peripheral blood sample was collected from each donor, and TCR beta sequencing was performed on peripheral blood mononuclear cells. Genomic DNA extraction from the blood cell samples was performed with the Qiagen DNeasy Blood Extraction Kit. Overall study outcomes, separate from this receptor: In a later analysis, 16,951 TCR beta sequences were associated with specific HLA alleles at a false discovery rate of 0.05. A further reported finding was that TCR beta sequences accurately predicted the HLA-A and HLA-B alleles for most subjects in the first cohort. A later genetic analysis reported fewer N-insertions in productive TCRs among donors in an Asian-associated ancestry cluster than the 666-donor mean. Strong co-occurrence of HLA alleles, especially DR and DQ, made assigning TCR associations to individual alleles difficult. In an earlier analysis of about 550 of the donors, most TCR beta V segments were observed in productive rearrangements about 90% or about 30% of the time, broadly matching IMGT annotations. A group of highly shared sequence variants was considered likely to be a technical artifact of the sequencing pipeline. The classifier was reported to diagnose cytomegalovirus status with high specificity and sensitivity in both the original and validation cohorts. A later genetic analysis associated a missense DCLRE1C variant with V-gene and J-gene trimming of TCR beta chains, and an independent cohort replicated the association. According to the authors, the approach could potentially be generalized to other disease states and immunological phenotypes. The 87-base-pair reads could not distinguish some IMGT-functional V segments, including TRBV6-2 and TRBV6-3, so those segments were excluded. Sequencing depth was assumed to be roughly uniform across donors in the presence/absence analyses, though that assumption may not hold. HLA typing was unavailable for some donors at each locus, so association tests used only the typed subset. Because counts were too low, roughly 16 rarely observed V segments, including chromosome 9 orphons, were excluded from the earlier analysis of several hundred of the donors. In a later analysis, HLA-associated TCR beta chains showed more clonal expansion and lower generation probabilities than non-associated chains that were equally common. Across donors, most TCR sequences were observed very rarely, whereas some public TCRs were present in many individuals. A total of roughly 160 TCR beta chains were listed by the study as associated with cytomegalovirus. In a later analysis, several top co-occurrence clusters were reported to appear linked to parvovirus B19, influenza, CMV and Epstein-Barr virus. In vitro tests confirmed that a few of the cytomegalovirus-associated TCR beta chains recognize cytomegalovirus antigens. Correlated functional status among segregating V segments might reflect linkage disequilibrium, but an unknown experimental factor could not be ruled out. According to a later analysis, most CMV-associated TCR beta chains appeared to be HLA-restricted, and the HLA associations seemed to be driven largely by CMV exposure. In this cohort, only TCR beta chains were sequenced, and detectable features were limited by the absence of alpha or paired-chain data. According to a later analysis, TCR association rates differed among HLA loci, with DRB1 alleles showing the most associated TCRs and HLA-C alleles showing the fewest. For the cohort, immune exposure information was limited to CMV serostatus.

The library was generated by the immunoSEQ multiplex PCR assay. A mixture of 60 forward primers for TCR Vbeta segments and 13 reverse primers for TCR Jbeta segments was used in the multiplex PCR. Amplification of the CDR3 region of rearranged TCR beta genes was performed with a multiplex PCR assay on genomic DNA. On the Illumina HiSeq System, the amplified TCR beta libraries were sequenced as 87-base-pair reads. Per the source publication's procedure: In a later analysis, roughly 80 million unique TCR beta chains were counted across the roughly 670 repertoires, and about 9.9 million of these chains were shared by at least two donors. A nearest-neighbor algorithm error-corrected the raw reads and collapsed the reads into unique sequences, merging closely related sequences to remove PCR and sequencing errors. V, D and J gene segments were assigned by aligning CDR3 sequences to IMGT reference sequences. Each retained sequence needed at least a six-nucleotide match to both a V gene segment and a J gene segment. Rearrangements were classified as productive when the CDR3 lacked stop codons and remained in frame with V and J, and all other rearrangements were classified as non-productive. Following IMGT convention, CDR3 was defined as the stretch from the second conserved V-encoded cysteine to the conserved J-encoded phenylalanine. The earlier analysis of some 600 of the donors excluded sequences that lacked an unambiguous match to a single V gene segment. An earlier analysis of several hundred of the donors classified V segments as functional when productive rearrangements were above 56.7% and as segregating when the standard deviation between donors was above 5%. A statistical classification framework was built for diagnosing cytomegalovirus status from the catalog of TCR beta chain sequences. In a later analysis, V and J genes were assigned by comparing TCR nucleotide sequences against IMGT/GENE-DB human TR gene sequences. In a later analysis, CDR3 sequences and most-parsimonious VDJ recombination scenarios were assigned using the TCRdist pipeline. In a later analysis, every TCR beta chain was defined by the combination of its CDR3 amino acid sequence and its V-gene family, and reads without a unique V-gene family were dropped. In a later analysis, approximately 590 highly shared, low-generation-probability nucleotide sequences were removed to address suspected cross-contamination and a sequencing artifact. In a later analysis, a clonal expansion index for each public chain was calculated from normalized within-repertoire ranks of inferred template counts. Generation probabilities in a later analysis came from a VDJ recombination model fitted to out-of-frame rearrangements, and those results were checked against IGoR. A later analysis scored TCR-TCR, TCR-HLA and TCR-CMV co-occurrence with hypergeometric tests, applying a repertoire-size bias correction to TCR pairs. A later analysis estimated false discovery rates by permuting HLA or CMV assignments 20 times. A later analysis grouped co-occurring TCRs with DBSCAN, adding TCRdist sequence similarity when clustering within HLA-allele-positive subsets. Repertoires with fewer than 30,000 or more than 120,000 public chains, plus five repertoires with anomalous nucleotide sharing, were excluded from co-occurrence clustering. As stored in TCRdb, this immuneACCESS dataset retains in-frame rearrangements with V and J assigned. A fraction of the clones does not appear; measured against another copy, unresolved V genes explain less than half of the discrepancy, and the remainder lacks a known reason. Clone size and V and J calls were adopted from that table, with D and trimming inferred from the DNA. For this sample the table gives more than 150,000 clones, of which approximately 80% were detected only once. The ten largest clones add up to around 1.4% of the sample.

A note on this clone: What antigen it recognizes has not been identified. There are no base qualities to consult, and no much larger clone falls within one base.

The CDR3 runs 16 residues from the cysteine to the phenylalanine. Solely the CDR3 DNA is kept, with 48 bases framed from the first base. Cut back by 2 bases and 6 bases, the V and J ends lie 17 bases apart. Looking up the germline V gene yields CDR1 MNHNS and CDR2 SASEGT. The chain couples TRBV6-1 to TRBJ1-5, with TRBD1 tentatively as D gene (6 bases match). The specimen was PBMCs. This receptor was taken from a girl between 10 and 17 years old in good health and CMV-seropositive. The CDR3 reads as follows: CASSERSTGIGQPQHF. The DNA sequence is TGTGCCAGCAGTGAAAGGTCTACAGGGATAGGTCAGCCCCAGCATTTT.